Following are 15 T cell receptor beta chains from one sample sequenced in a study of T cell changes during pregnancy in multiple sclerosis. Clones were read by immunoSEQ multiplex PCR, and TCRdb kept only the in-frame ones, dropping some. The data show 65,000 to 85,000 clones, 90% to 95% seen once. The sequences come from peripheral blood, collected in the second trimester of pregnancy. All receptors come from a female donor in good health, enrolled as a control in a pregnancy study.

The chain uses TRBV7-9 and TRBJ2-7; a possible D gene is TRBD1 (6 bases). The CDR3 contains 13 residues. Trimming cost V 5 bases and J 4 bases, with 12 bases left between them. CDR1 SEHNR and CDR2 FQNEAQ come from the germline V gene (reference sequence). The CDR3: CASSARQDYEQYF. The CDR3 coding sequence is TGTGCCAGCAGCGCCCGACAGGATTACGAGCAGTACTTC.

The V call is TRBV5-1, the J call TRBJ2-5; D is uncertain. The CDR3 covers 13 residues. Germline CDR1 and CDR2: SGHRS and YFSETQ. The V end lost 1 base, the J end lost 4 bases, and 8 bases lay between the germline ends. CDR3 loop: CASSLIGGETQYF. CDR3 nucleotide sequence: TGCGCCAGCAGCTTGATTGGCGGAGAGACCCAGTACTTC.

The rearrangement joins TRBV28 to TRBJ2-5, with 7 bases identical to TRBD1. The CDR3 contains 15 residues. Trimming took 4 bases from V and 5 from J; bases not matched to a gene: 10. CDR1 and CDR2 from the germline V gene are MDHEN and SYDVKM. CDR3 DNA sequence: TGTGCCAGCAGTTCGTACAGGGGTATGGTTGAGACCCAGTACTTC. Amino acids: CASSSYRGMVETQYF.

This chain joins TRBV5-6 and TRBJ1-4; 7 nucleotides agree with TRBD1. Germline loops: CDR1 SGHDT, CDR2 YYEEEE. The CDR3 consists of 15 residues. V dropped 2 bases and J dropped 8; count of bases not matched to a gene: 9. The CDR3 DNA reads TGTGCCAGCAGCTTCACGACAGTCAGGGGGGAAAAACTGTTTTTT. Translating gives CASSFTTVRGEKLFF.

The chain couples TRBV28 to TRBJ2-7; 10 positions match TRBD2. Germline CDR1 is MDHEN and CDR2 is SYDVKM. V lost 7 bases, J lost 3 bases, and 3 bases stayed unmatched. CDR3 size: 13 residues. The CDR3: CASKAGGLYEQYF. The CDR3, as DNA: TGTGCCAGCAAAGCGGGAGGGCTCTACGAGCAGTACTTC.

This chain joins TRBV25-1 and TRBJ1-4; the D gene is possibly TRBD1 (5 bases). The V end was cut by 8 bases, the J end by 5 bases, with 18 bases between. CDR1 is MGHDK and CDR2 is SYGVNS in the germline V gene. This CDR3 comprises 15 residues. The CDR3 loop reads CASSLGAGGNEKLFF. The CDR3 nucleotides read TGTGCCAGCTCCTTGGGTGCGGGGGGAAATGAAAAACTGTTTTTT.

About this clone: The sample carries other DNA sequences with the same CDR3. This chain connects TRBV28 to TRBJ1-5; D is possibly TRBD1 (6 bases). The CDR3 loop spans 12 amino acids. CDR1 is MDHEN and CDR2 is SYDVKM in the germline V gene. V lost 6 bases to trimming and J lost 6 bases, with 9 bases between them. The CDR3 region has the DNA TGTGCCAGCAGCCCCAGGGGTCAGCCCCAGCATTTT. It specifies CASSPRGQPQHF.

The chain recombines TRBV19 with TRBJ1-5, with 8 bases lining up with TRBD1. Losses at the gene ends were 4 bases for V and 3 bases for J; bases not matched to a gene: 8. Germline assignment: CDR1 LNHDA and CDR2 SQIVND (reference sequence). The length of the CDR3 is 16 residues. CDR3 sequence: CASSTGTGRLNQPQHF. CDR3 DNA: TGTGCCAGTAGTACCGGGACAGGTCGTCTCAATCAGCCCCAGCATTTT.

The V gene is TRBV9, the J gene TRBJ2-7, with TRBD2 identical over 7 bases. The CDR3 extends over 16 amino acids. The trim removed 0 bases at V and 2 bases at J, leaving 8 bases unmatched. Germline V gene sequence: CDR1 SGDLS, CDR2 YYNGEE. The CDR3 loop is CASSVVGSSGTYEQYF. The CDR3 DNA reads as TGTGCCAGCAGCGTAGTTGGGTCTAGCGGAACCTACGAGCAGTACTTC.

In its sample, this clone was seen once. V gene TRBV7-9 combines with J gene TRBJ2-7, with D maybe TRBD1 (5 bases). The germline CDR1 and CDR2 sequences are SEHNR and FQNEAQ (reference sequence). Deletions cut 2 bases from V and 5 bases from J, with 13 bases between. This CDR3 comprises 14 residues. The CDR3 DNA reads as TGTGCCAGCAGCTTATTAGGGGCCCCTGACGAGCAGTACTTC. As protein: CASSLLGAPDEQYF.

This clone showed up just once. The rearrangement links TRBV6-5 to TRBJ1-5; 7 bases match TRBD1. Germline V gene sequence: CDR1 MNHEY, CDR2 SVGAGI. With V trimmed by 6 bases and J by 1 base, 3 bases remained unmatched. This CDR3 comprises 14 residues. CDR3 region: CASRPGQSNQPQHF. Here the CDR3 DNA reads TGTGCCAGCAGACCGGGACAGAGCAATCAGCCCCAGCATTTT.

The chain is built from TRBV6-5 and TRBJ2-7; a possible D gene is TRBD2 (5 bases). The V and J ends lost 0 bases and 3 bases respectively, with 15 bases between them. The CDR3 loop spans 16 amino acids. Per the germline V gene, CDR1 is MNHEY and CDR2 is SVGAGI. In DNA, the CDR3 is TGTGCCAGCAGTTACTCGGCTCGGGAAACGAACTACGAGCAGTACTTC. This translates into CASSYSARETNYEQYF.

The V gene is TRBV4-1, the J gene TRBJ2-7; TRBD1 agrees at 9 bases. Losses at the gene ends were 4 bases for V and 1 base for J; bases not matched to a gene: 2. The CDR3 contains 14 residues. In germline, CDR1 is MGHRA, CDR2 YSYEKL. In DNA, the CDR3 is TGCGCCAGCAGCCCCGGACAGGGGTCCTACGAGCAGTACTTC. Its protein product is CASSPGQGSYEQYF.

Concerning this clone: Germline is not matched at one junction end, which may reflect a read error. This chain joins TRBV5-6 and TRBJ2-4; D is unresolved. Germline CDR1 is SGHDT and CDR2 is YYEEEE. The CDR3 is 9 residues long. DNA for the CDR3: TGTGCCAGCAGCCTCCCCTTTGACTTC. Its translation: CASSLPFDF. Using reference TRBV5-6 and TRBJ2-4 for the parts outside the CDR3, the full variable domain is DAGVTQSPTHLIKTRGQQVTLRCSPKSGHDTVSWYQQALGQGPQFIFQYYEEEERQRGNFPDRFSGHQFPNYSSELNVNALLLGDSALYLCASSLPFDFGAGTRLSVL.

The chain uses TRBV4-2 and TRBJ2-7; 9 positions match TRBD2. Germline lookup yields CDR1 LGHNA and CDR2 YNFKEQ. The CDR3 sequence is 14 residues long. Losses at the gene ends were 3 bases for V and 3 bases for J; bases not matched to a gene: 3. Here the CDR3 reads CASSQTSGNYEQYF. Here the CDR3 DNA reads TGTGCCAGCAGCCAGACTAGCGGAAACTACGAGCAGTACTTC.